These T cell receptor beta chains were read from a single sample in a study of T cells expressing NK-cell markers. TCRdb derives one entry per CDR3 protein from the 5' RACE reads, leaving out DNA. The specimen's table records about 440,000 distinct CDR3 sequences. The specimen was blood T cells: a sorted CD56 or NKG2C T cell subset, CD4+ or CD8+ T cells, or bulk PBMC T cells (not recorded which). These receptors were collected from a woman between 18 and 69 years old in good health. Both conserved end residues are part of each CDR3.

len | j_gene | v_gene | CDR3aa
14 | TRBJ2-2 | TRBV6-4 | CASSRSLNTGELFF
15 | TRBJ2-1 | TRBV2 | CASSVGLANHNEQFF
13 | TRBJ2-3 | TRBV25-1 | CASGWTGTDTQYF
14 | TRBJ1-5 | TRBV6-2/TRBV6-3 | CASLPPGHNQPQHF
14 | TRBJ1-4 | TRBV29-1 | CSALGTSTNEKLFF
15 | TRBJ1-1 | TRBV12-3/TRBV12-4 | CASSDPRGGDTEAFF
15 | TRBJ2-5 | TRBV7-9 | CASSTLTSLAKTQYF
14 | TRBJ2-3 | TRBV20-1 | CSARGISGQDTQYF
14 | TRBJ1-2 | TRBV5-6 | CASSRRGTRDGYTF
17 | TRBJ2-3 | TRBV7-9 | CASSPARGGASTDTQYF
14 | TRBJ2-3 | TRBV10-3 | CAIREGPSTDTQYF
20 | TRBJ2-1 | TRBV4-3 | CASSQDLSTSGQSSYNEQFF
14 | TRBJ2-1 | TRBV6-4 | CASSEGLAGDEQFF
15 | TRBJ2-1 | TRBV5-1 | CASSPTLGGYNEQFF
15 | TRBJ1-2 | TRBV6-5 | CASRDSGTENYGYTF